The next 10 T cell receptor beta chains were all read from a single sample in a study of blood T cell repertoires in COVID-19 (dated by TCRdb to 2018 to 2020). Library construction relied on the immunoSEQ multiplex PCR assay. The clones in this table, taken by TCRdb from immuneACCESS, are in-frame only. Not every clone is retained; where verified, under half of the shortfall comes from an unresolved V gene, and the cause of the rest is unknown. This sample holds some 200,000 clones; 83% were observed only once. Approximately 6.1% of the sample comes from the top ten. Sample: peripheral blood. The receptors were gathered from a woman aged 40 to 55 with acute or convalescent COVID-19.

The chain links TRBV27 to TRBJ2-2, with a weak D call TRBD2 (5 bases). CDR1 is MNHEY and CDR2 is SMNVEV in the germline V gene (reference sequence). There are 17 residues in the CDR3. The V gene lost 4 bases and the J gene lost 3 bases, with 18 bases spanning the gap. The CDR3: CASSSFVRGWDTGELFF. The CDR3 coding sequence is TGTGCCAGCAGTTCGTTCGTTCGGGGATGGGACACCGGGGAGCTGTTTTTT.

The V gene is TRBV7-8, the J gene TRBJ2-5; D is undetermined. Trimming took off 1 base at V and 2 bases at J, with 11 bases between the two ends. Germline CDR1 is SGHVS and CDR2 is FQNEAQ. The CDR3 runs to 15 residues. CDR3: CASSLVPFLQETQYF. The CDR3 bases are TGTGCCAGCAGCTTAGTTCCCTTTCTTCAAGAGACCCAGTACTTC.

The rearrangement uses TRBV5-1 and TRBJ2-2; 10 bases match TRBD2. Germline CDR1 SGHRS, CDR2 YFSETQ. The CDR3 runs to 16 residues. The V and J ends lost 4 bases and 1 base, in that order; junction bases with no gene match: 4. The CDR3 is CASSTRTSGNTGELFF. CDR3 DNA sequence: TGCGCCAGCAGCACCCGGACTAGCGGGAACACCGGGGAGCTGTTTTTT.

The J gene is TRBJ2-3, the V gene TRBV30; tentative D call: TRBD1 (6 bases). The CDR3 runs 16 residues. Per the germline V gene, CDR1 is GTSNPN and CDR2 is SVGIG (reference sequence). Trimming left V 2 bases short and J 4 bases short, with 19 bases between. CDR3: CAWSPYLRQVADTQYF. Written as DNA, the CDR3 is TGTGCCTGGAGTCCTTACTTAAGACAGGTCGCAGATACGCAGTATTTT.

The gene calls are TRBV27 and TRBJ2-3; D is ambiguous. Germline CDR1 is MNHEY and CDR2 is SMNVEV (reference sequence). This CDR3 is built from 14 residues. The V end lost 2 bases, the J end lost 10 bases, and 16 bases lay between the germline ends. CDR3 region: CASSLARPYRAQYF. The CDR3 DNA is TGTGCCAGCAGTTTAGCGAGGCCTTACCGTGCGCAGTATTTT.

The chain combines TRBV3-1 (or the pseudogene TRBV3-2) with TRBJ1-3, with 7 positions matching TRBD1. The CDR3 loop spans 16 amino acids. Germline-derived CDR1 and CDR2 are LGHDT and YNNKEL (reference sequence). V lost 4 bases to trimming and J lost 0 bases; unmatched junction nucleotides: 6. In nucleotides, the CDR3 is TGTGCCAGCAGCCCCAAGGACAGGAGCTCTGGAAACACCATATATTTT. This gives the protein CASSPKDRSSGNTIYF.

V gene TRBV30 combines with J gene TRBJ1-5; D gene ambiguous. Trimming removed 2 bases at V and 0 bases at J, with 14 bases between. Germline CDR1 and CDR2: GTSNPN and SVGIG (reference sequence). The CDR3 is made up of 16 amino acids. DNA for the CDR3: TGTGCCTGGAGTAGCGGAGGGAGTCATAGCAATCAGCCCCAGCATTTT. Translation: CAWSSGGSHSNQPQHF.

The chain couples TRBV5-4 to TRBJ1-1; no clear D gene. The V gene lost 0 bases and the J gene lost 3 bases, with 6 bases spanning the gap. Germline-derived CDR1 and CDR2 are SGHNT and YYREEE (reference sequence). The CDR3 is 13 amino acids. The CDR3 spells CASSLGRDTEAFF. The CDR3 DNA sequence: TGTGCCAGCAGCTTGGGACGGGACACTGAAGCTTTCTTT.

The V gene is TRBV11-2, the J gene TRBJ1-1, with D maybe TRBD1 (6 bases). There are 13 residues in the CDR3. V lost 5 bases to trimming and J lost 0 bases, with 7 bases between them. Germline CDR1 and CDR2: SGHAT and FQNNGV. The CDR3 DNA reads TGTGCCAGCAGCCGGACAGTGAACACTGAAGCTTTCTTT. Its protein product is CASSRTVNTEAFF.

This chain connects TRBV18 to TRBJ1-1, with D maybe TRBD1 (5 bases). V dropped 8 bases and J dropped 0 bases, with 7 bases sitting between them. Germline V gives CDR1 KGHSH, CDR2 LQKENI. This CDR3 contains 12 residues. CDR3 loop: CASKGMNTEAFF. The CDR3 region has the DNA TGTGCCAGCAAGGGGATGAACACTGAAGCTTTCTTT.